The clone carrying this TCR beta chain was detected a few times. The antigen is not known. A single record per CDR3 protein comes from TCRdb applying MiXCR to the reads. There are nearly 550,000 distinct CDR3 sequences in the sample; about 15% occur only once, and 20% to 30% lies in the top ten. Trimming took 5 bases from V and 3 from J; bases not matched to a gene: 5. Germline lookup yields CDR1 MNHEY and CDR2 SMNVEV (reference sequence). This CDR3 contains 16 residues. The data are from a study of T cell repertoires in cytomegalovirus infection. About the study: Public signatures in TCR beta pointed to CMV infection and matching HLA type. Broader study findings: Cumulated frequencies of public TCR beta families served to identify carriers of CMV plus the relevant HLA. The ex vivo response was dominated by HLA-C-restricted CMV-specific TCR beta clonotypes.

The V call is TRBV27, the J call TRBJ2-2; 11 nucleotides match TRBD1. The origin of this receptor is a human donor in good health (CMV status not recorded). Some clones in this sample may be carry-over from other donors' samples. The sequenced sample consisted of CD8+ T cells from PBMCs. In DNA, the CDR3 is TGTGCCAGCAGTCGCGGACAGGGGGCTTACACCGGGGAGCTGTTTTTT. Amino acids: CASSRGQGAYTGELFF.